This TCR beta chain was obtained from a study of human T cells and chemical hapten exposure. Study-wide context: The sensitizing agent was 2% DPC, placed on about 2 cm by about 2 cm of upper inner arm skin.

TCRdb independently ran MiXCR on the RACE reads; one entry per CDR3 protein. The sample lists 40,000 to 50,000 distinct CDR3 sequences; about an eighth were seen once. Noted time point: pre-sensitization, week 0. Treatment reported: therapeutic diphenylcyclopropenone sensitization with weekly scalp DPC. People who gave samples had alopecia, were 18 to 70 years old, and were suitable for DPC. In this sample, this clonotype turned up many times. The V gene end was trimmed by 4 bases and the J gene end by 2 bases; junction bases not matched to a gene: 8. Germline CDR1 is SGDLS and CDR2 is YYNGEE. The CDR3 consists of 15 residues.

This chain connects TRBV9 to TRBJ1-1; TRBD1 agrees at 7 bases. The clonotype comes from a woman aged 25 to 39 with alopecia areata. Some clones in this sample may be carry-over from other donors' samples. Sequencing used whole blood, obtained in connection with sensitization to the hapten diphenylcyclopropenone (DPC). This CDR3 reads CASSSRQGLNTEAFF. CDR3 sequence (DNA): TGTGCCAGCAGCTCTAGACAGGGCCTAAACACTGAAGCTTTCTTT.